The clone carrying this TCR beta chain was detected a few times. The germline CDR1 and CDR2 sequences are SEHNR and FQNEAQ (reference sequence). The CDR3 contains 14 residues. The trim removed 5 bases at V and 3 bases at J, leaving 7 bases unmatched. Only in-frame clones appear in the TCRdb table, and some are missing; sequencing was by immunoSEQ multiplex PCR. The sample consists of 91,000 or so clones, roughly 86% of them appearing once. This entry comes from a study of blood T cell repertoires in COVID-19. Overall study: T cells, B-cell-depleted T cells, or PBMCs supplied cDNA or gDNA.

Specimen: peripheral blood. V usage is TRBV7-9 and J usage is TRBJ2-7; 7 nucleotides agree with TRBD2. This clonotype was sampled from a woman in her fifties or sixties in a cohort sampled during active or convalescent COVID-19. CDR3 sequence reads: CASSRRERGYEQYF. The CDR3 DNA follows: TGTGCCAGCAGCCGGAGGGAGCGGGGCTACGAGCAGTACTTC.